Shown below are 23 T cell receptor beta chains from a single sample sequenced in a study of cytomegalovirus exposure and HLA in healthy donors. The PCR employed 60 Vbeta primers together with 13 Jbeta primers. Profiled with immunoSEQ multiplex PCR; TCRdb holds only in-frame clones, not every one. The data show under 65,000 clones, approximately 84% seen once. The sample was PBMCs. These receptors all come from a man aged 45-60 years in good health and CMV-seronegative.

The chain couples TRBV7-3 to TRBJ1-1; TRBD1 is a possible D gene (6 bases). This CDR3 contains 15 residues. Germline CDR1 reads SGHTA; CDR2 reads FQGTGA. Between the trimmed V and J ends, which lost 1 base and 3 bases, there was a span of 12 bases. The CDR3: CASSLSPGDYTEAFF. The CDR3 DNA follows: TGTGCCAGCAGCTTAAGCCCAGGGGATTACACTGAAGCTTTCTTT.

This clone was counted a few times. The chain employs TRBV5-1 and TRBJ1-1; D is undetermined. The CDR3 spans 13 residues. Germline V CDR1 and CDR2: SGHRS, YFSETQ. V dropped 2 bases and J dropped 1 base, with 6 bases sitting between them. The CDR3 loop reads CASSLEKNTEAFF. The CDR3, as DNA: TGCGCCAGCAGCTTAGAGAAGAACACTGAAGCTTTCTTT.

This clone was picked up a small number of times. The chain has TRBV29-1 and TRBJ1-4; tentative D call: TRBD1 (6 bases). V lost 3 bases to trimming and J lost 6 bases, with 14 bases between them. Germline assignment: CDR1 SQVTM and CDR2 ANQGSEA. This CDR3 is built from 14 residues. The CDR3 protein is CSVDGSGTYEKLFF. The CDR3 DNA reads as TGCAGCGTTGATGGATCGGGGACATATGAAAAACTGTTTTTT.

In DNA, the CDR3 is TGTGCCAGCAGCAATCCAGCGGGGGGGGGCACAGATACGCAGTATTTT. Amino acids: CASSNPAGGGTDTQYF. J is TRBJ2-3 and V is TRBV11-2; 10 bases are shared with TRBD2. The CDR3 spans 16 residues. The ends lost 5 bases at V and 1 base at J; junction bases unmatched: 6. Germline V gene data show CDR1 as SGHAT and CDR2 as FQNNGV.

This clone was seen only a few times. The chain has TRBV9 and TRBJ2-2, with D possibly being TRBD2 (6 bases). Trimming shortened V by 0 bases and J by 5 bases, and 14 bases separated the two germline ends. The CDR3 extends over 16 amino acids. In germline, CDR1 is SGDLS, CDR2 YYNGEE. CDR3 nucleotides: TGTGCCAGCAGCGTAGGGAGGGCAGCCCTAACCGGGGAGCTGTTTTTT. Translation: CASSVGRAALTGELFF. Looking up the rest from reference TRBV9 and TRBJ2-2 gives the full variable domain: DSGVTQTPKHLITATGQRVTLRCSPRSGDLSVYWYQQSLDQGLQFLIQYYNGEERAKGNILERFSAQQFPDLHSELNLSSLELGDSALYFCASSVGRAALTGELFFGEGSRLTVL.

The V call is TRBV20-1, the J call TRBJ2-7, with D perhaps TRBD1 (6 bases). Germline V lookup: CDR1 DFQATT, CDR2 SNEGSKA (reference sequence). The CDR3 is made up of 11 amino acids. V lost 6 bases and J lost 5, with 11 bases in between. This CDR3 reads CSAKQGNEQYF. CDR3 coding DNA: TGCAGTGCCAAACAGGGAAACGAGCAGTACTTC.

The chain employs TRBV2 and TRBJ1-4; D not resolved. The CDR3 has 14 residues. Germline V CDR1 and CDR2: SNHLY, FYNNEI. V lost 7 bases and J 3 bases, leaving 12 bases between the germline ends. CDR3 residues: CASNIRGANEKLFF. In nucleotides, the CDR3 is TGTGCCAGCAATATTCGGGGAGCTAATGAAAAACTGTTTTTT. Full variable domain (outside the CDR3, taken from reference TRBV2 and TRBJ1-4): EPEVTQTPSHQVTQMGQEVILRCVPISNHLYFYWYRQILGQKVEFLVSFYNNEISEKSEIFDDQFSVERPDGSNFTLKIRSTKLEDSAMYFCASNIRGANEKLFFGSGTQLSVL.

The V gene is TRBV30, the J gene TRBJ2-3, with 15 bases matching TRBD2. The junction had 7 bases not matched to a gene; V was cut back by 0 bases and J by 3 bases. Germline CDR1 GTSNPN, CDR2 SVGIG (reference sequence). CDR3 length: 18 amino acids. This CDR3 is CAWSVSRTSGGATDTQYF. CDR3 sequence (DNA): TGTGCCTGGAGTGTGTCCAGGACTAGCGGGGGGGCAACAGATACGCAGTATTTT.

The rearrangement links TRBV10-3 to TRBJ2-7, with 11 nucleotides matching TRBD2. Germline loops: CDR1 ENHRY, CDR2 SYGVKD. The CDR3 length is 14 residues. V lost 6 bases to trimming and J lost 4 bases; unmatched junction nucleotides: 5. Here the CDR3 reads CAIRTSGGTYEQYF. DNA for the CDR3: TGTGCCATCAGAACTAGCGGGGGAACATACGAGCAGTACTTC.

CDR3 in amino acids: CASSQPDRGTDTQYF. DNA for the CDR3: TGCGCCAGCAGCCAACCGGACAGGGGGACAGATACGCAGTATTTT. The chain is built from TRBV4-1 and TRBJ2-3, with 10 nucleotides matching TRBD1. The germline V gene has CDR1 MGHRA and CDR2 YSYEKL. V was pared by 2 bases and J by 3 bases, with 2 bases of the junction left unmatched. There are 15 residues in the CDR3.

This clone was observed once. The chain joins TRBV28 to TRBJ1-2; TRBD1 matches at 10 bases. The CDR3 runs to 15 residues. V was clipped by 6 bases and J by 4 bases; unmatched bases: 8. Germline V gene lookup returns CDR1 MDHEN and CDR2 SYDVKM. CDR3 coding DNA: TGTGCCAGCAGAGAGACAGGGGGCCGATTCTATGGCTACACCTTC. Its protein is CASRETGGRFYGYTF.

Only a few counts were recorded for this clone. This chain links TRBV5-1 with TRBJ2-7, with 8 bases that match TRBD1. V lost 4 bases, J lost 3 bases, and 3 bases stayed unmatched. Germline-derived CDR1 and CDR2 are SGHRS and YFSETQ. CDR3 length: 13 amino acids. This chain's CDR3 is CASSHDRGYEQYF. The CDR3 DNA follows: TGCGCCAGCAGCCACGACAGGGGCTACGAGCAGTACTTC.

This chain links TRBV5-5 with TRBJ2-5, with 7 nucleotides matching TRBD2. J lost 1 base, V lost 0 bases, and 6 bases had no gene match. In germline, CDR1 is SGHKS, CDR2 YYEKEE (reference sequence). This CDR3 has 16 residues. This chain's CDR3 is CASSLAGLNTQETQYF. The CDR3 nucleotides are TGTGCCAGCAGCTTGGCGGGACTAAACACCCAAGAGACCCAGTACTTC.

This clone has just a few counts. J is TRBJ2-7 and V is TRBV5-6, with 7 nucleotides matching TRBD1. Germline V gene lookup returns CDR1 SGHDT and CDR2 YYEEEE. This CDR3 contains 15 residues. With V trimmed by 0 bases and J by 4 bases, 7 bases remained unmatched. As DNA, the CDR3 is TGTGCCAGCAGCTTGGTATTCGGGACAGCTTACGAGCAGTACTTC. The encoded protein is CASSLVFGTAYEQYF.

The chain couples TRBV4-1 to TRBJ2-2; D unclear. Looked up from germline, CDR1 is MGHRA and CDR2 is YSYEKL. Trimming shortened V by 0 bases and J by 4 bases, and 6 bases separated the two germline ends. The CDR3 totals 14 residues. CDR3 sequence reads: CASSQDTGTGELFF. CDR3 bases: TGCGCCAGCAGCCAAGATACCGGCACCGGGGAGCTGTTTTTT.

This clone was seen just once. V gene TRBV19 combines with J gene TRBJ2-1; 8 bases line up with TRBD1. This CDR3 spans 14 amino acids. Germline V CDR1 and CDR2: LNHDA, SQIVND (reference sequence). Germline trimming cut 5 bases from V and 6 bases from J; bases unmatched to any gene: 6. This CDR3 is CASSLTGGGNEQFF. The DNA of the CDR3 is TGTGCCAGTAGTTTAACAGGGGGAGGCAATGAGCAGTTCTTC.

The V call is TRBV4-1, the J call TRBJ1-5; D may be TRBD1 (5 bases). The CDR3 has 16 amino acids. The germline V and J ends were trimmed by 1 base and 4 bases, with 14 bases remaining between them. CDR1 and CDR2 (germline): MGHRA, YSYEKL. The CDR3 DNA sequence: TGCGCCAGCAGCCAAGTGGCCAGGGCGCGAAATCAGCCCCAGCATTTT. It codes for CASSQVARARNQPQHF.

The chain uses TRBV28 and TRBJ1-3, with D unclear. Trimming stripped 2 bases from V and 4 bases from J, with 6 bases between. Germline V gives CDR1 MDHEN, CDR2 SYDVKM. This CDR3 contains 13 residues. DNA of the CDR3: TGTGCCAGCAGTTTAGCCAGAGGAAACACCATATATTTT. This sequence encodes CASSLARGNTIYF.

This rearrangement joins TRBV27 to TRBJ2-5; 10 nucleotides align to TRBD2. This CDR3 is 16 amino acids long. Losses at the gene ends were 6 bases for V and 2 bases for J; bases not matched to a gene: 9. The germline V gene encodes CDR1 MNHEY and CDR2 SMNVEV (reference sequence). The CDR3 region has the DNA TGTGCCAGCAGAGGACTAGCGGCACACAATCAAGAGACCCAGTACTTC. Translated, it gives CASRGLAAHNQETQYF.

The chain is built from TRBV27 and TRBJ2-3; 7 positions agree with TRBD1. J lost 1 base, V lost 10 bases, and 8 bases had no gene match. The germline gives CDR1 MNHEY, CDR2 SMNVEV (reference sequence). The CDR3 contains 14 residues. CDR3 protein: CATGTAVGTDTQYF. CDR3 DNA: TGTGCCACCGGGACAGCGGTTGGCACAGATACGCAGTATTTT.

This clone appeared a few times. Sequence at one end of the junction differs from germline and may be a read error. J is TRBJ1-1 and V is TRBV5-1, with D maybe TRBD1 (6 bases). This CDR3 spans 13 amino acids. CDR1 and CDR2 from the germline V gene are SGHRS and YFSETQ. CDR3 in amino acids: CASSSRQDTEAFF. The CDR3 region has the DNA TGCGCCAGCAGCTCCAGACAGGACACCGAAGCTTTCTTT.

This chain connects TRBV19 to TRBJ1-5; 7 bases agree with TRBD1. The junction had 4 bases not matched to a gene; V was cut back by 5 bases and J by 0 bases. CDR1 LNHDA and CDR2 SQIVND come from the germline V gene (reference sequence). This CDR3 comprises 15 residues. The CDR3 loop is CASSEGTVSNQPQHF. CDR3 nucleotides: TGTGCCAGTAGTGAGGGGACAGTTAGCAATCAGCCCCAGCATTTT.

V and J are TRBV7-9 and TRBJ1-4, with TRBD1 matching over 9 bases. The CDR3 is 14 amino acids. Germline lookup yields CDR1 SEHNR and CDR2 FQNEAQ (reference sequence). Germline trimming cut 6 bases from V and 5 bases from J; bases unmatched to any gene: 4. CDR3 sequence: CASRPGTGNEKLFF. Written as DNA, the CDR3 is TGTGCCAGCAGACCCGGGACAGGGAATGAAAAACTGTTTTTT.